The 22 T cell receptor beta chains in this list originate from one sample, sequenced in a study of molecular identifiers for immune sequencing clone quantification. TCRdb reprocessed the PCR reads with MiXCR, giving one entry per CDR3 protein. The sample yields nearly 650,000 distinct CDR3 sequences, 25% seen once. Sequenced sample: naive CD8+ T cells from blood, with Jurkat cell RNA spiked in. This sample's subset: FACS-sorted CD8+CD4-CCR7+CD45RA+ naive T cells. The receptors shown here come from a human donor in good health. Some libraries in this study had Jurkat cell RNA spiked in.

Turning to this clonotype: An end of the junction does not agree with germline; a read error may underlie this. The CDR3 DNA sequence: TGTGCCATCAGCCCCATTGGGGGGACAGGGTCCTACGAGCAGTACTTC. It yields the protein CAISPIGGTGSYEQYF. This chain joins TRBV11-2 and TRBJ2-7, with 9 bases aligning to TRBD1. Germline lookup yields CDR1 SGHAT and CDR2 FQNNGV. This CDR3 contains 16 residues.

Points on this clonotype: The junction departs from the called germline gene at one end, perhaps through a read error. The CDR3: CASSQALNEKLCF. The DNA of the CDR3 is TGCGCCAGCAGCCAAGCCCTTAATGAAAAACTGTGTTTT. The chain employs TRBV4-3 and TRBJ1-4, with D unresolved. CDR1 is LGHNA and CDR2 is YSLEER in the germline V gene. This CDR3 is 13 amino acids long.

The table lists this clonotype with a few counts. The chain joins TRBV7-8 to TRBJ2-1, with TRBD1 as a possible D gene (5 bases). This CDR3 is built from 16 residues. V was shortened by 6 bases and J by 1 base, with 16 bases between the two germline ends. Per the germline V gene, CDR1 is SGHVS and CDR2 is FQNEAQ. The CDR3 nucleotides read TGTGCCAGCAGTCAAAACCAGGGAATGTCCTACAATGAGCAGTTCTTC. Its protein product is CASSQNQGMSYNEQFF.

In this sample, this clonotype turned up many times. This chain uses TRBV4-3 with TRBJ1-1; D is uncertain. V lost 0 bases, J lost 9 bases, and 14 bases lay in between. Germline V gives CDR1 LGHNA, CDR2 YSLEER. This CDR3 contains 14 residues. The CDR3 here is CASSQDREFVKAFF. DNA of the CDR3: TGCGCCAGCAGCCAAGATAGGGAGTTCGTCAAAGCTTTCTTT.

There are many counts of this clonotype. V gene TRBV5-4 combines with J gene TRBJ2-5; D is undetermined. The germline V gene has CDR1 SGHNT and CDR2 YYREEE (reference sequence). The CDR3 extends over 14 amino acids. V was clipped by 0 bases and J by 4 bases, with 10 bases between them. The CDR3 nucleotides read TGTGCCAGCAGCTTGGGCTACGACGGAGAGACCCAGTACTTC. This codes for CASSLGYDGETQYF.

The CDR3 spells CASSYSVGQGGVEQYF. DNA for the CDR3: TGTGCCAGCAGTTACTCCGTGGGACAGGGGGGTGTCGAGCAGTACTTC. The rearrangement joins TRBV6-2 or TRBV6-3 to TRBJ2-7; 11 bases agree with TRBD1. The CDR3 is 16 amino acids. Germline CDR1 reads MNHEY; CDR2 reads SVGEGT. V lost 0 bases and J lost 6; bases outside the gene matches: 7.

The gene calls are TRBV2 and TRBJ2-3; 7 bases are a match to TRBD2. The CDR3 sequence is 14 residues long. Germline CDR1 reads SNHLY; CDR2 reads FYNNEI. Germline trimming cut 4 bases from V and 4 bases from J; bases unmatched to any gene: 5. As DNA, the CDR3 is TGTGCCAGCAGTGTTGCGGGAGCCGCAGATACGCAGTATTTT. Its protein product is CASSVAGAADTQYF.

This clonotype occurred many times. The chain links TRBV7-6 to TRBJ1-1; 7 positions agree with TRBD1. J was trimmed by 0 bases and V by 5 bases; bases with no gene match: 9. The CDR3 spans 16 residues. Germline assignment: CDR1 SGHVS and CDR2 FNYEAQ. For the CDR3, the DNA is TGTGCCAGCAGCAACCGGACAGGTCTACTGAACACTGAAGCTTTCTTT. The encoded protein is CASSNRTGLLNTEAFF.

This clonotype turned up a few times. The gene calls are TRBV12-5 and TRBJ2-2; TRBD1 agrees at 8 bases. V gave up 0 bases and J gave up 6 bases; unmatched junction bases: 12. The CDR3 covers 18 residues. Germline V CDR1 and CDR2: LGHNT, FRNRAP. The CDR3 DNA is TGTGCTAGTGGTTTGGTCATAGGACAGGGTGAGGATGCCGGGGAGCTGTTTTTT. Protein product: CASGLVIGQGEDAGELFF.

This clonotype was picked up many times. This rearrangement joins TRBV28 to TRBJ2-7; 8 bases are shared with TRBD1. J gave up 7 bases and V 6 bases, and 8 bases lay outside the gene matches. Germline-derived CDR1 and CDR2 are MDHEN and SYDVKM. The CDR3 runs 13 residues. The CDR3 reads CASSDGQGLEQYF. Here the CDR3 DNA reads TGTGCCAGCAGCGATGGACAGGGCTTGGAGCAGTACTTC.

This chain links TRBV6-1 with TRBJ1-3; D is possibly TRBD1 (6 bases). Germline loops: CDR1 MNHNS, CDR2 SASEGT. Trimming took off 3 bases at V and 2 bases at J, with 14 bases between the two ends. CDR3 length: 16 amino acids. The CDR3 loop is CASSDPHRAPGNTIYF. Written as DNA, the CDR3 is TGTGCCAGCAGTGATCCCCACAGGGCACCTGGAAACACCATATATTTT.

At least ten counts were recorded for this clonotype. Here the CDR3 DNA reads TGTGCCAGCAGCTATCGACTAGCGGGGGGGCAAGATACGCAGTATTTT. It encodes CASSYRLAGGQDTQYF. The rearrangement links TRBV7-9 to TRBJ2-3; the match to TRBD2 covers 14 bases. CDR3 size: 16 residues. CDR1 SEHNR and CDR2 FQNEAQ come from the germline V gene (reference sequence). The junction had 5 bases not matched to a gene; V was cut back by 4 bases and J by 5 bases. Filled out from reference TRBV7-9 and TRBJ2-3, the complete variable domain reads DTGVSQNPRHKITKRGQNVTFRCDPISEHNRLYWYRQTLGQGPEFLTYFQNEAQLEKSRLLSDRFSAERPKGSFSTLEIQRTEQGDSAMYLCASSYRLAGGQDTQYFGPGTRLTVL.

Concerning this clonotype: This may come from a read error, since a much larger clone is one base off. The CDR3 sequence is CASSLAGPAGELSF. The DNA of the CDR3 is TGTGCCAGCAGCTTAGCAGGGCCCGCCGGGGAGCTGTCTTTT. This chain uses TRBV7-6 with TRBJ2-2; D may be TRBD2 (5 bases). The V gene's germline CDR1 is SGHVS and CDR2 FNYEAQ. CDR3 length: 14 residues.

V and J are TRBV9 and TRBJ2-5; TRBD2 matches 11 bases. This CDR3 contains 15 residues. Unmatched junction bases numbered 10, after V lost 7 bases and J lost 5 bases. The germline V gene encodes CDR1 SGDLS and CDR2 YYNGEE. The CDR3 is CASGLTSGIKETQYF. CDR3 nucleotide sequence: TGTGCCAGCGGGTTGACTAGCGGGATTAAGGAGACCCAGTACTTC.

This chain joins TRBV27 and TRBJ2-7; D is unclear. The CDR3 is 15 amino acids. Germline V CDR1 and CDR2: MNHEY, SMNVEV (reference sequence). Trimming shortened V by 6 bases and J by 3 bases, and 18 bases separated the two germline ends. Here the CDR3 DNA reads TGTGCCAGCAGCAAACGCAGGTCCCCCTACTACGAGCAGTACTTC. The encoded protein is CASSKRRSPYYEQYF.

On this clonotype: An end of the junction does not agree with germline; a read error may underlie this. The chain links TRBV19 to TRBJ2-3; 7 bases align to TRBD2. CDR3 length: 15 residues. Germline CDR1 reads LNHDA; CDR2 reads SQIVND (reference sequence). For the CDR3, the DNA is TGTGCCAGTAGTGAACTAGCGAGCTACACAAATACGCAGTATTTT. Its protein is CASSELASYTNTQYF. The variable domain in full, completed from reference TRBV19 and TRBJ2-3, reads DGGITQSPKYLFRKEGQNVTLSCEQNLNHDAMYWYRQDPGQGLRLIYYSQIVNDFQKGDIAEGYSVSREKKESFPLTVTSAQKNPTAFYLCASSELASYTNTQYFGPGTRLTVL.

This clonotype showed up just a few times. The chain has TRBV19 and TRBJ1-5, with TRBD1 as a possible D gene (6 bases). The CDR3 runs 16 residues. V lost 0 bases and J lost 11, with 20 bases in between. In germline, CDR1 is LNHDA, CDR2 SQIVND (reference sequence). DNA for the CDR3: TGTGCCAGTAGTATAGATCTCTCGGGGGCTGGTTATACCCAGCATTTT. It translates to CASSIDLSGAGYTQHF.

This clonotype has just a few counts. The chain is built from TRBV5-8 and TRBJ2-7; D not resolved. Trimming left V 0 bases short and J 0 bases short, with 10 bases between. The CDR3 spans 15 residues. Germline assignment: CDR1 SGHTS and CDR2 YDEGEE. CDR3 nucleotides: TGTGCCAGCAGCTTGGCTTTGGCCGTCTCCTACGAGCAGTACTTC. This gives the protein CASSLALAVSYEQYF.

On this clonotype itself: A single base separates this from a much larger clone, so it may be a read error. This CDR3 is missing its conserved last phenylalanine or tryptophan, likely due to a read error. The V and J genes are TRBV4-3 and TRBJ1-2; 7 positions agree with TRBD1. Germline V gene lookup returns CDR1 LGHNA and CDR2 YSLEER. The CDR3 sequence is 16 residues long. J was trimmed by 2 bases and V by 0 bases; bases with no gene match: 6. CDR3 bases: TGCGCCAGCAGCCAAGAGTTCGACAGGGCGAACTATGGCTACACCCTC. This encodes CASSQEFDRANYGYTL.

Worth noting for this clonotype: Being one base from a much bigger clone, this may be a read error. The chain is built from TRBV30 and TRBJ2-2; 11 nucleotides line up with TRBD2. Germline values: CDR1 GTSNPN, CDR2 SVGIG (reference sequence). The length of the CDR3 is 15 residues. CDR3 bases: TGTGCCTGGAGTGGACTAGCGGGGAACGCCGGGGAGCTGTTTTTT. Translated: CAWSGLAGNAGELFF.

The chain uses TRBV9 and TRBJ2-7; 7 bases map to TRBD1. The V gene end was trimmed by 1 base and the J gene end by 5 bases; junction bases not matched to a gene: 3. This CDR3 contains 13 residues. CDR1 is SGDLS and CDR2 is YYNGEE in the germline V gene. The CDR3 region is CASSVSQGDEQYF. CDR3 sequence (DNA): TGTGCCAGCAGCGTATCCCAGGGGGACGAGCAGTACTTC. The variable domain in full, with the rest retrieved from reference TRBV9 and TRBJ2-7, is DSGVTQTPKHLITATGQRVTLRCSPRSGDLSVYWYQQSLDQGLQFLIQYYNGEERAKGNILERFSAQQFPDLHSELNLSSLELGDSALYFCASSVSQGDEQYFGPGTRLTVT.

J is TRBJ1-1 and V is TRBV20-1; D unclear. Germline CDR1 is DFQATT and CDR2 is SNEGSKA (reference sequence). Between the trimmed V and J ends, which lost 3 bases and 2 bases, there was a span of 10 bases. This CDR3 has 13 amino acids. The CDR3 coding sequence is TGCAGTGCTAGCGCCGGTGCTAACACTGAAGCTTTCTTT. Translated, it gives CSASAGANTEAFF.